The clone carrying this TCR beta chain was found a few times. The antigen is not known. Each CDR3 protein is one row after TCRdb ran MiXCR on the RT-PCR reads. This table holds 450,000 to 600,000 distinct CDR3 sequences, around 7.7% found once. The sample originates from a study of response to subunit inactivated influenza vaccine. Study observations and caveats: There was a suggestion from the authors that each seasonal influenza vaccination recruits few new T cells.

Germline CDR1 is DFQATT and CDR2 is SNEGSKA (reference sequence). This CDR3 is built from 23 residues. The V end was cut by 5 bases, the J end by 0 bases, with 35 bases between. The sample was PBMCs from blood, taken about 24 months after vaccination. This TCR came from a man between 45 and 75 years old who received an inactivated influenza vaccine. The rearrangement links TRBV20-1 to TRBJ2-6; tentatively, D is TRBD2 (5 bases). The CDR3 here is CSASLRQGLSLGGWSSGANVLTF. The DNA of the CDR3 is TGCAGTGCTTCCCTGAGGCAAGGGTTGTCCCTAGGCGGGTGGAGCTCTGGGGCCAACGTCCTGACTTTC.